This T cell receptor (beta chain) derives from a study of T cells in Graves' hyperthyroidism and ophthalmopathy. Germline V gives CDR1 SGHRS, CDR2 YFSETQ. The ends were cut back, 0 bases at V and 2 bases at J, with 12 bases in the middle. The CDR3 covers 17 residues. Uncontrolled infection, other autoimmune disease, pregnancy or lactation barred patients from enrollment. The study's findings and limits: Ophthalmopathy was distinguished from stable hyperthyroidism by 13 V-J signatures.

TCR beta CDR3 region amplification was performed from RNA transcripts. TCR CDR3 underwent first-round RT-PCR with the HTBI primer set. MiXCR was run by TCRdb on the multiplex PCR reads, yielding one entry per CDR3 protein. The sample lists a few hundred thousand distinct CDR3 sequences, around 46% occurring once. As regards this clonotype: Its antigen remains unknown.

The sequence was obtained from a woman in her late teens or twenties with Graves' hyperthyroidism. Sequenced material: peripheral blood or thyroid tissue (not recorded which). The V call is TRBV5-1, the J call TRBJ2-6, with D possibly TRBD1 on 5 matching bases. The DNA for the CDR3 is TGCGCCAGCAGCTTGGGACAGCCGCTCGCTGGGGCCAACGTCCTGACTTTC. This gives the protein CASSLGQPLAGANVLTF.